This TCR beta chain was sequenced during a study of Japanese encephalitis immunity and Zika vaccine responses (dated by TCRdb to the early 2020s). Some background on the complete study: Three 5.0 ug doses of alum-adjuvanted ZPIV were administered to included participants at weeks 0, 4 and 28. Roughly 13 participants were given two doses of JEV vaccine (IXIARO) 28 days apart, two to three months before the first ZPIV dose. Before ZPIV, roughly twelve participants got a single dose of YFV vaccine (YF-VAX), while several participants were flavivirus-naive. About six representative participants from each pre-vaccination group were selected for TCR sequencing, using samples from week 0 (after pre-vaccination and before ZPIV) and week 52. TCR repertoires from three flavivirus-naive individuals were additionally analyzed at weeks 2, 6 and 52 after the start of ZPIV vaccination. Stimulations used ZIKV structural-protein peptide pools split into flavivirus-conserved and non-conserved sets, or JEV or YFV peptides matching the pre-vaccination. ZIKV peptides were 15-mers overlapping by 11 residues, selected for NetMHCpan/NetMHCII-predicted epitopes with affinity below 50 nM. The study tested whether prior Japanese encephalitis virus (JEV) or yellow fever virus (YFV) vaccination shaped CD4 T cell responses to the Zika vaccine.

Findings and caveats that apply to the study as a whole: The analysis was restricted to a subset of trial participants with three doses and adequate samples, and the entire vaccinated cohort was not analyzed. Only a few individuals showed CD8 T cell responses to ZIKV peptide pools, and those responses were very low in magnitude. After ZPIV, repertoire richness of CD4 T cells responding to conserved ZIKV epitopes significantly decreased in JEV-pre-vaccinated donors. Higher repertoire similarity across time-points and stimulations was observed in JEV-pre-vaccinated donors than in YFV-pre-vaccinated donors, indicating that more clonotypes were common to ZIKV and JEV stimulation. Samples clustered by participant with no similarity between individuals, suggesting no public TCRs were detected. The individual peptides behind the cross-reactive responses were not identified because limits on sample size made peptide-pool deconvolution impossible.

The CDR3, from cysteine to phenylalanine, totals 15 residues. Left in the record is the CDR3 DNA by itself, 45 bases read in frame from the first base. Looking up the germline V gene yields CDR1 MGHRA and CDR2 YSYEKL. V lost 3 bases and J lost 0 bases, and the count of bases not matched to a germline gene is 4. This clonotype was picked up many times. Base qualities are missing; no much larger clone stands one base away. Library creation used 5' RACE. Before sequencing, TCRbeta libraries were pooled in proportion to the sorted cell numbers of each library. Total RNA was extracted from sorted cells with RNAzol RT, and cDNA was synthesized with an oligo(dT) primer and a template-switching oligo. The TCRbeta V-CDR3-J region was amplified by PCR between a SMARTer oligo primer and a TCRbeta constant-region primer using Kapa HiFi. Illumina adaptors and sample-specific index barcodes were added in a second PCR, with HighPrep bead cleanup and a Bioanalyzer check confirming a band of roughly 650 bp. Libraries were sequenced on an Illumina MiSeq with 2x151 bp paired-end reads. In the authors' own workflow: Reads were demultiplexed with an in-house Java program, and TCRbeta annotations were assigned and clonotypes were counted with MiXCR. Repertoire overlap was measured with Morisita-Horn indices from the R package vegan, along with UPGMA clustering and Circos plots of recurring clonotypes. Shannon diversity and richness were normalized to the highest possible value given the input cell numbers, yielding values from 0 to 1. CDR3beta sequences were aligned with MUSCLE, distances computed with SeqinR, and multidimensional scaling plotted in R. TCRdb redid the processing of the public reads, applying fastp at Q25 and MiXCR, and retained in-frame beta chains. Rows matching on CDR3 protein sequence are summarized as one entry with the most common DNA and genes. The V and J calls follow TCRdb's processing rather than the paper's. The sample table holds 600 or so distinct CDR3 sequences, of which approximately 2% were seen once. Clones ranked in the top ten supply 34% of the sample.

PBMCs were labeled with CellTrace CFSE and cultured for over 5 days in RPMI with approximately 7.7% human serum plus peptide pools at approximately 1 ug/mL each. Unfixed proliferating CD4 T cells were sorted on a BD FACSAria as live CD56-CD19-CD16-CD3+CD4+ CFSE-low cells. Enrolled adults were healthy and were found to be seronegative for ZIKV, JEV, YFV, DENV and WNV by microneutralization screening. Samples were obtained from a phase 1, double-blinded, randomized, placebo-controlled trial of an alum-adjuvanted Zika purified-inactivated virus (ZPIV) vaccine. Peripheral blood mononuclear cells were isolated using a standard procedure and then kept frozen in liquid nitrogen until they were used.

The specimen was antigen-activated CD4+ T cells from blood, cultured, collected during a Zika inactivated vaccine study. This receptor was obtained from an adult man who received an inactivated Zika virus vaccine. Recombination joined TRBV4-1 with TRBJ1-1; the junction holds 7 bases that match TRBD1. DNA sequence: TGCGCCAGCAGCCAGTTGGACAGGATGAACACTGAAGCTTTCTTT. Translated, it gives CASSQLDRMNTEAFF.